This passage covers 17 T cell receptor beta chains from one sample sequenced in a study of sequential checkpoint blockade in melanoma. Treatment specified: randomized to nivolumab then ipilimumab (arm A) or the reverse (arm B). Generated by immunoSEQ multiplex PCR, the TCRdb table keeps only in-frame clones and is missing some. The table lists fewer than 35,000 clones, around 88% of them singletons. The sample consisted of CD8+ T cells sorted from blood (inferred from file names), taken from a patient given nivolumab and ipilimumab in sequence. All receptors come from a human donor with melanoma.

The V call is TRBV27, the J call TRBJ2-7, with unresolved D. The CDR3 runs to 14 residues. V was trimmed by 5 bases and J by 4 bases, leaving 15 bases between them. Per germline, CDR1 MNHEY and CDR2 SMNVEV (reference sequence). The chain's CDR3 is CASSSTGSYYEQYF. The DNA for the CDR3 is TGTGCCAGCAGTAGTACCGGGTCCTATTACGAGCAGTACTTC.

Only one count was recorded for this clone. CDR3 sequence reads: CASSSSTGWAGELFF. The CDR3 DNA reads TGTGCCAGCAGCTCCTCGACAGGGTGGGCCGGGGAGCTGTTTTTT. The chain carries TRBV5-6 and TRBJ2-2; 7 nucleotides align to TRBD1. V was pared by 3 bases and J by 6 bases, with 8 bases of the junction left unmatched. Germline CDR1 and CDR2: SGHDT and YYEEEE. The CDR3 spans 15 residues. The full variable domain, completed using reference TRBV5-6 and TRBJ2-2, is DAGVTQSPTHLIKTRGQQVTLRCSPKSGHDTVSWYQQALGQGPQFIFQYYEEEERQRGNFPDRFSGHQFPNYSSELNVNALLLGDSALYLCASSSSTGWAGELFFGEGSRLTVL.

The DNA of the CDR3 is TGTGCCAGCAGCTTTCCCTTAGCGGGAGTGACAGATACGCAGTATTTT. As protein: CASSFPLAGVTDTQYF. This chain uses TRBV7-8 with TRBJ2-3; 9 bases are a match to TRBD2. Trimming removed 3 bases from V and 3 bases from J; junction bases left unmatched: 7. The CDR3 extends over 16 amino acids. Germline lookup yields CDR1 SGHVS and CDR2 FQNEAQ.

V gene TRBV4-3 combines with J gene TRBJ1-2; no clear D. V was shortened by 5 bases and J by 4 bases, with 17 bases between the two germline ends. There are 15 residues in the CDR3. From germline, CDR1 is LGHNA and CDR2 YSLEER. The CDR3 spells CASSGAGIDGYGYTF. CDR3 nucleotides: TGCGCCAGCAGCGGCGCGGGGATTGACGGCTATGGCTACACCTTC.

V is TRBV7-9 and J is TRBJ1-1; D is ambiguous. Germline assignment: CDR1 SEHNR and CDR2 FQNEAQ (reference sequence). CDR3 length equals 14 residues. V was trimmed by 5 bases and J by 1 base, leaving 11 bases between them. The CDR3 loop reads CASSGATGNTEAFF. The CDR3 DNA reads TGTGCCAGCAGCGGAGCTACGGGGAACACTGAAGCTTTCTTT. Based on the CDR3 plus reference TRBV7-9 and TRBJ1-1, the full variable domain is DTGVSQNPRHKITKRGQNVTFRCDPISEHNRLYWYRQTLGQGPEFLTYFQNEAQLEKSRLLSDRFSAERPKGSFSTLEIQRTEQGDSAMYLCASSGATGNTEAFFGQGTRLTVV.

This chain joins TRBV27 and TRBJ2-4, with 9 bases matching TRBD1. Germline CDR1 reads MNHEY; CDR2 reads SMNVEV (reference sequence). This CDR3 contains 16 residues. V was pared by 5 bases and J by 0 bases, with 5 bases of the junction left unmatched. CDR3 loop: CASSPYRGQAKNIQYF. CDR3 coding DNA: TGTGCCAGCAGTCCATACAGGGGGCAAGCCAAAAACATTCAGTACTTC.

The rearrangement joins TRBV10-2 to TRBJ2-3; 8 bases line up with TRBD2. J was trimmed by 2 bases and V by 3 bases; bases with no gene match: 4. The length of the CDR3 is 15 residues. Germline CDR1 WSHSY, CDR2 SAAADI. CDR3 DNA sequence: TGCGCCAGCAGTGATGGACTAGCTTTCACAGATACGCAGTATTTT. It yields the protein CASSDGLAFTDTQYF.

The V call is TRBV7-9, the J call TRBJ2-1, with D tentatively TRBD2 (5 bases). Germline V lookup: CDR1 SEHNR, CDR2 FQNEAQ (reference sequence). Trimming stripped 5 bases from V and 6 bases from J, with 17 bases between. The CDR3 sequence is 15 residues long. The CDR3 loop is CASSGRRPASNEQFF. Written as DNA, the CDR3 is TGTGCCAGCAGCGGCAGGAGGCCGGCGAGCAATGAGCAGTTCTTC.

This clone ranks as large. This chain connects TRBV5-6 to TRBJ1-5; TRBD1 matches at 7 bases. The CDR3 consists of 17 residues. V dropped 4 bases and J dropped 7; count of bases not matched to a gene: 17. CDR1 and CDR2 (germline): SGHDT, YYEEEE. The CDR3 protein is CASSHYRGGAYWQPQHF. The CDR3 DNA sequence: TGTGCCAGCAGCCACTACCGAGGGGGCGCATATTGGCAGCCCCAGCATTTT. The full variable domain, with the rest looked up from reference TRBV5-6 and TRBJ1-5, is DAGVTQSPTHLIKTRGQQVTLRCSPKSGHDTVSWYQQALGQGPQFIFQYYEEEERQRGNFPDRFSGHQFPNYSSELNVNALLLGDSALYLCASSHYRGGAYWQPQHFGDGTRLSIL.

This clone is categorized as medium-sized. The rearrangement joins TRBV10-3 to TRBJ2-7; D gene ambiguous. Germline lookup yields CDR1 ENHRY and CDR2 SYGVKD. This CDR3 has 12 residues. V was pared by 10 bases and J by 0 bases, with 10 bases between. Written as DNA, the CDR3 is TGTGCCACCTTCTATGACTCCTACGAGCAGTACTTC. This gives the protein CATFYDSYEQYF.

The chain recombines TRBV27 with TRBJ1-5; 8 bases agree with TRBD1. Germline CDR1 is MNHEY and CDR2 is SMNVEV (reference sequence). The trim removed 5 bases at V and 7 bases at J, leaving 4 bases unmatched. CDR3 length equals 13 residues. The CDR3 loop is CASSKQGGQPQHF. The CDR3 coding sequence is TGTGCCAGCAGTAAACAGGGGGGCCAGCCCCAGCATTTT.

V usage is TRBV15 and J usage is TRBJ2-1; 7 bases match TRBD1. CDR3 length: 12 amino acids. V shed 9 bases and J 6 bases; nucleotides not matched to a gene: 5. Germline V gives CDR1 LNHNV, CDR2 YYDKDF (reference sequence). CDR3 sequence: CATGQDGNEQFF. The CDR3 DNA sequence: TGTGCCACTGGACAGGACGGCAATGAGCAGTTCTTC.

V is TRBV2 and J is TRBJ1-5; TRBD1 matches at 7 bases. Germline CDR1 and CDR2: SNHLY and FYNNEI. Trimming cost V 1 base and J 4 bases; bases outside gene matches: 7. This CDR3 region has 16 residues. CDR3 residues: CASSEGGTDFNQPQHF. DNA for the CDR3: TGTGCCAGCAGTGAAGGGGGGACAGATTTTAATCAGCCCCAGCATTTT.

This chain connects TRBV4-3 to TRBJ1-1, with 10 bases lining up with TRBD1. This CDR3 has 15 residues. With V trimmed by 2 bases and J by 3 bases, 3 bases remained unmatched. The germline CDR1 and CDR2 sequences are LGHNA and YSLEER. The CDR3 DNA reads as TGCGCCAGCAGCCAACTGACAGGGGGCGACACTGAAGCTTTCTTT. It yields the protein CASSQLTGGDTEAFF.

The chain links TRBV9 to TRBJ2-7; TRBD1 might be the D (6 bases). There are 15 residues in the CDR3. Trimming removed 3 bases at V and 2 bases at J, with 15 bases between. Germline V gene data show CDR1 as SGDLS and CDR2 as YYNGEE. CDR3 sequence reads: CASSGNPGHPYEQYF. In nucleotides, the CDR3 is TGTGCCAGCAGCGGAAACCCGGGACATCCCTACGAGCAGTACTTC.

This chain uses TRBV23-1 with TRBJ2-7, with TRBD2 as a possible D gene (5 bases). TRBV23-1 is placed among ORFs of uncertain function. V was pared by 6 bases and J by 2 bases, with 11 bases between. CDR3 length equals 13 residues. The CDR3: CASRRGGPYEQYF. The DNA for the CDR3 is TGCGCCAGCAGACGCGGAGGACCCTACGAGCAGTACTTC.

The rearrangement joins TRBV5-1 to TRBJ1-2; D gene unclear. Germline CDR1 and CDR2: SGHRS and YFSETQ. This CDR3 contains 12 residues. V was cut by 7 bases and J by 4 bases, with 11 bases left in between. The CDR3 DNA sequence: TGCGCCAGCCGCTCCGGGATCTATGGCTACACCTTC. Translating it yields CASRSGIYGYTF.